The clone carrying this T cell receptor (beta chain) turned up a few times. The data stem from a study of T cells in Graves' hyperthyroidism and ophthalmopathy. This CDR3 region has 14 residues. V lost 5 bases and J lost 2, with 12 bases in between. Germline CDR1 reads SGHDN; CDR2 reads FVKESK. Amplification of TCR beta CDR3 regions was performed using RNA transcripts as template. The HTBI set primed first-round TCR CDR3 RT-PCR. One entry per CDR3 protein, called by TCRdb with MiXCR from the multiplex PCR reads. The sample lists 600,000 to 750,000 distinct CDR3 sequences, around 16% seen once, with about a sixth in the top ten.

This chain links TRBV14 with TRBJ2-5; no reliable D call. This receptor was obtained from a man aged 50 to 59 with Graves' hyperthyroidism. Sequenced sample: blood. CDR3 coding DNA: TGTGCCAGCAGCACACGACGGTTACAAGAGACCCAGTACTTC. Its translation is CASSTRRLQETQYF. Full variable domain (outside the CDR3, taken from reference TRBV14 and TRBJ2-5): EAGVTQFPSHSVIEKGQTVTLRCDPISGHDNLYWYRRVMGKEIKFLLHFVKESKQDESGMPNNRFLAERTGGTYSTLKVQPAELEDSGVYFCASSTRRLQETQYFGPGTRLLVL.